The TCR beta chain under discussion was sequenced for a study of T cell changes during pregnancy in multiple sclerosis. Repertoires were generated with immunoSEQ multiplex PCR, while TCRdb's copy carries only in-frame clones and drops some. Of 15,000 to 20,000 clones listed, roughly 83% are singletons. The receptor comes from a female donor in good health, enrolled as a control in a pregnancy study. Sequenced here: CD8+ T cells from peripheral blood mononuclear cells, sampled in the third trimester of pregnancy.

CDR3 in amino acids: CASKSIGTGYSNQPQHF. DNA for the CDR3: TGTGCCAGCAAATCAATAGGGACAGGCTATAGCAATCAGCCCCAGCATTTT. The chain is built from TRBV27 and TRBJ1-5; 8 nucleotides match TRBD1. Trimming at V came to 7 bases and at J to 0 bases, leaving 11 bases not matched to a gene. The V gene's germline CDR1 is MNHEY and CDR2 SMNVEV (reference sequence). This CDR3 is built from 17 residues.